A single sample is the source of the 20 T cell receptor beta chains below, sequenced in a study of CD8 T cells in Susac syndrome. With random hexamers, reverse transcription was performed on about 0.5 to 1 ug of RNA. Each CDR3 protein gets one entry after TCRdb re-called the immunoSEQ multiplex PCR reads with MiXCR. The sample contains 150,000 to 190,000 distinct CDR3 sequences, around 95% of which appear only once. Input material: CD8+ T cells from PBMCs. These receptors came from a human donor with multiple sclerosis.

This chain connects TRBV29-1 to TRBJ2-1; TRBD2 aligns across 12 bases. CDR3 length: 15 residues. Germline V lookup: CDR1 SQVTM, CDR2 ANQGSEA. With V trimmed by 3 bases and J by 8 bases, 8 bases remained unmatched. The DNA of the CDR3 is TGCAGCGTTGAGTCTAGCGGGGGGGCCAACTATGAGCAGTTCTTC. It translates to CSVESSGGANYEQFF.

The V gene is TRBV20-1, the J gene TRBJ1-1; 12 bases agree with TRBD1. Germline CDR1 DFQATT, CDR2 SNEGSKA (reference sequence). CDR3 length: 15 residues. Trimming cost V 5 bases and J 0 bases; bases outside gene matches: 4. The CDR3 DNA follows: TGCAGTGCTCGGGACAGGGGGCAGGTGAACACTGAAGCTTTCTTT. Its protein is CSARDRGQVNTEAFF.

J is TRBJ2-7 and V is TRBV7-9; TRBD1 matches 8 bases. CDR3 size: 17 residues. V lost 4 bases and J lost 2; bases outside the gene matches: 13. Germline loops: CDR1 SEHNR, CDR2 FQNEAQ (reference sequence). CDR3 DNA sequence: TGTGCCAGCAGCTCCAAATCACTATGGACAGGGACCTACGAGCAGTACGTC. It specifies CASSSKSLWTGTYEQYV.

DNA for the CDR3: TGCGCCAGCAGCTTTCGGAGACATTTGGGCAATGAGCAGTTCTTC. Protein sequence: CASSFRRHLGNEQFF. V usage is TRBV5-1 and J usage is TRBJ2-1; D gene ambiguous. Trimming shortened V by 2 bases and J by 6 bases, and 15 bases separated the two germline ends. The CDR3 spans 15 residues. Germline V gene data show CDR1 as SGHRS and CDR2 as YFSETQ.

The chain has TRBV27 and TRBJ2-1; D gene unclear. V was trimmed by 0 bases and J by 8 bases, leaving 8 bases between them. The CDR3 runs 13 residues. Germline CDR1 reads MNHEY; CDR2 reads SMNVEV (reference sequence). The CDR3 region is CASSLSSSHEQFF. CDR3 DNA sequence: TGTGCCAGCAGTTTATCCTCGAGCCATGAGCAGTTCTTC.

The gene calls are TRBV19 and TRBJ2-2; 10 bases agree with TRBD1. CDR3 length: 14 residues. Germline lookup yields CDR1 LNHDA and CDR2 SQIVND (reference sequence). V trimming: 6 bases; J trimming: 6 bases; junction bases outside the gene matches: 4. The CDR3: CASSLGQGSGELFF. The CDR3 DNA reads TGTGCCAGTAGCTTGGGACAGGGGTCCGGGGAGCTGTTTTTT.

The chain combines TRBV29-1 with TRBJ2-2; possibly TRBD2 for D (7 bases). Trimming left V 2 bases short and J 0 bases short, with 13 bases between. Germline-derived CDR1 and CDR2 are SQVTM and ANQGSEA. The CDR3 is made up of 16 amino acids. The CDR3 loop reads CSVEIRGATNTGELFF. CDR3 nucleotides: TGCAGCGTTGAAATCCGGGGGGCTACGAACACCGGGGAGCTGTTTTTT.

The rearrangement links TRBV24-1 to TRBJ2-7, with D tentatively TRBD1 or TRBD2 (6 bases each). The CDR3 runs 18 residues. Germline CDR1 reads KGHDR; CDR2 reads SFDVKD. Trimming removed 2 bases from V and 6 bases from J, with 25 bases in between. The CDR3 reads CATSDWHPMDSPGLEQYV. CDR3 nucleotides: TGTGCCACCAGTGATTGGCACCCCATGGACAGTCCGGGACTCGAGCAGTACGTC.

V usage is TRBV7-9 and J usage is TRBJ2-7; possibly TRBD1 for D (6 bases). CDR1 is SEHNR, CDR2 FQNEAQ, per germline (reference sequence). V gave up 4 bases and J gave up 2 bases, with 18 bases separating them. The CDR3 is 16 amino acids. The CDR3 sequence is CASSSFSPGEAYEQYF. The DNA for the CDR3 is TGTGCCAGCAGCTCGTTCAGTCCAGGGGAAGCCTACGAGCAGTACTTC. The variable domain in full, completed from reference TRBV7-9 and TRBJ2-7, reads DTGVSQNPRHKITKRGQNVTFRCDPISEHNRLYWYRQTLGQGPEFLTYFQNEAQLEKSRLLSDRFSAERPKGSFSTLEIQRTEQGDSAMYLCASSSFSPGEAYEQYFGPGTRLTVT.

The J gene is TRBJ2-3, the V gene TRBV27; D unclear. CDR1 is MNHEY and CDR2 is SMNVEV in the germline V gene (reference sequence). CDR3 length: 13 residues. The germline V and J ends were trimmed by 5 bases and 1 base, with 7 bases remaining between them. DNA for the CDR3: TGTGCCAGCAGTCCCTGGGGCACAGATACGCAGTATTTT. Translation: CASSPWGTDTQYF.

This chain links TRBV19 with TRBJ1-1, with D tentatively TRBD1 (5 bases). V was cut by 10 bases and J by 6 bases, with 12 bases left in between. This CDR3 is 11 amino acids long. Germline V gene sequence: CDR1 LNHDA, CDR2 SQIVND (reference sequence). As DNA, the CDR3 is TGTGCCACCCTGGTGGGGCCTGAAGCTTTCTTT. Amino acid sequence: CATLVGPEAFF.

J is TRBJ2-1 and V is TRBV29-1; D unclear. Deletions cut 7 bases from V and 4 bases from J, with 14 bases between. CDR3 length equals 13 residues. Germline CDR1 and CDR2: SQVTM and ANQGSEA. The CDR3 loop is CSAVYYIYNEQFF. For the CDR3, the DNA is TGCAGCGCTGTGTACTATATTTACAATGAGCAGTTCTTC.

J is TRBJ1-1 and V is TRBV10-3; D call uncertain. Germline-derived CDR1 and CDR2 are ENHRY and SYGVKD. There are 11 residues in the CDR3. V lost 2 bases and J lost 2, with 0 bases in between. This CDR3 reads CAISENTEAFF. The CDR3, as DNA: TGTGCCATCAGTGAGAACACTGAAGCTTTCTTT.

The chain has TRBV29-1 and TRBJ2-1; 7 positions agree with TRBD1. The V gene's germline CDR1 is SQVTM and CDR2 ANQGSEA. The CDR3 has 11 residues. V gave up 3 bases and J gave up 10 bases; unmatched junction bases: 3. CDR3 protein: CSVDRGREQFF. The DNA for the CDR3 is TGCAGCGTTGATAGGGGGCGCGAGCAGTTCTTC.

The chain joins TRBV11-1 to TRBJ2-1, with 7 positions matching TRBD2. This CDR3 is built from 16 residues. Germline CDR1 reads SGHAT; CDR2 reads FQDESV (reference sequence). Germline trimming cut 2 bases from V and 0 bases from J; bases unmatched to any gene: 4. CDR3 region: CASSLWGGYSYNEQFF. In DNA, the CDR3 is TGTGCCAGCAGCTTATGGGGGGGGTACTCCTACAATGAGCAGTTCTTC.

The chain links TRBV29-1 to TRBJ2-1; 7 positions agree with TRBD2. The CDR3 runs to 14 residues. After removal of 3 bases from V and 7 bases from J, the junction contained 9 bases not matched to a gene. The germline gives CDR1 SQVTM, CDR2 ANQGSEA. This chain's CDR3 is CSVDAGELLNEQFF. CDR3 DNA sequence: TGCAGCGTTGATGCGGGGGAGCTACTAAATGAGCAGTTCTTC.

The rearrangement links TRBV5-6 to TRBJ2-5; 8 bases line up with TRBD1. Trimming removed 3 bases from V and 5 bases from J; junction bases left unmatched: 6. The CDR3 length is 14 residues. From germline, CDR1 is SGHDT and CDR2 YYEEEE. CDR3 DNA sequence: TGTGCCAGCAGCTCGGGTTGGACAGGGGAGACCCAGTACTTC. This translates into CASSSGWTGETQYF. The full variable domain, rest sourced from reference TRBV5-6 and TRBJ2-5, is DAGVTQSPTHLIKTRGQQVTLRCSPKSGHDTVSWYQQALGQGPQFIFQYYEEEERQRGNFPDRFSGHQFPNYSSELNVNALLLGDSALYLCASSSGWTGETQYFGPGTRLLVL.

The chain links TRBV23-1 to TRBJ2-1, with 8 positions matching TRBD2. TRBV23-1 is noted as an ORF with a role that remains uncertain. Unmatched junction bases numbered 14, after V lost 4 bases and J lost 3 bases. The CDR3 totals 18 residues. The CDR3 bases are TGCGCCAGCAGTCTTATTAGAGGCGGGGGGCCATTCTACAATGAGCAGTTCTTC. This sequence encodes CASSLIRGGGPFYNEQFF.

The sample holds one count of this clonotype. The chain has TRBV11-3 and TRBJ2-2; D not resolved. The V end was cut by 6 bases, the J end by 3 bases, with 20 bases between. The germline V gene has CDR1 SGHNT and CDR2 YENEEA. This CDR3 is built from 17 residues. The CDR3 reads CASRASLGYGHTGELFF. Written as DNA, the CDR3 is TGTGCCAGCAGAGCTTCCTTGGGATACGGTCACACCGGGGAGCTGTTTTTT.

J is TRBJ2-7 and V is TRBV7-9; 9 nucleotides match TRBD1. With V trimmed by 4 bases and J by 3 bases, 16 bases remained unmatched. CDR1 and CDR2 (germline): SEHNR, FQNEAQ (reference sequence). This CDR3 contains 18 residues. The CDR3 here is CASSSPQVGTGPFYEQYV. Written as DNA, the CDR3 is TGTGCCAGCAGCTCCCCTCAGGTGGGGACAGGGCCTTTCTACGAGCAGTACGTC.